Each of the 8 T cell receptor beta chains below was sequenced from the same sample in a study of blood T cells in healthy people across ages (dated by TCRdb to between 2014 and 2016). The library relied on 5' RACE. TCRdb lists the instrument as Illumina HiSeq 2500. The second PCR ran for about 6 to 12 cycles and used a J-beta primer mix along with a sample-barcoded 5' primer. TCRdb's own reprocessing of the public reads used fastp at Q25 and MiXCR and kept productive beta chains. Identical CDR3 proteins give one entry, which carries the most common genes and DNA. Within this sample are about a million distinct CDR3 sequences, with around two fifths of them counted one time only. The top ten clonotypes cover less than 15% of the sample. Sequenced input: blood. The receptors stem from a man aged 18 to 29 in good health.

This clonotype was counted a few times. The chain couples TRBV20-1 to TRBJ1-2, with 8 bases matching TRBD1. The CDR3 loop spans 18 amino acids. Germline values: CDR1 DFQATT, CDR2 SNEGSKA (reference sequence). V was clipped by 0 bases and J by 2 bases; unmatched bases: 14. As DNA, the CDR3 is TGCAGTGCTAGAGATCTGGTCAGGGGGCTCGTTGGGAACTATGGCTACACCTTC. Protein: CSARDLVRGLVGNYGYTF.

The chain carries TRBV20-1 and TRBJ1-3; TRBD1 might be the D (5 bases). V was clipped by 0 bases and J by 3 bases, with 18 bases between them. The length of the CDR3 is 17 residues. The germline CDR1 and CDR2 sequences are DFQATT and SNEGSKA (reference sequence). As DNA, the CDR3 is TGCAGTGCTAGAGATTGGTCAAGGGCGGGGGATGGAAACACCATATATTTT. As protein: CSARDWSRAGDGNTIYF.

This clonotype has just a few counts. The chain carries TRBV7-9 and TRBJ2-7; D call uncertain. CDR1 is SEHNR and CDR2 is FQNEAQ in the germline V gene (reference sequence). V was cut by 4 bases and J by 2 bases, with 12 bases left in between. This CDR3 is 14 amino acids long. The CDR3 bases are TGTGCCAGCAGCTCACTCAAGGGTACCTACGAGCAGTACTTC. Translating it yields CASSSLKGTYEQYF.

This clonotype was seen once. V gene TRBV7-2 combines with J gene TRBJ1-1; the D gene is possibly TRBD1 (6 bases). V dropped 5 bases and J dropped 4 bases, with 17 bases sitting between them. Germline CDR1 is SGHTA and CDR2 is FQGNSA. The CDR3 loop spans 15 amino acids. The CDR3: CASSPSWGAGTEAFF. The CDR3 coding sequence is TGTGCCAGCAGCCCAAGTTGGGGGGCCGGCACTGAAGCTTTCTTT. The complete variable domain, with remaining parts taken from reference TRBV7-2 and TRBJ1-1, reads GAGVSQSPSNKVTEKGKDVELRCDPISGHTALYWYRQSLGQGLEFLIYFQGNSAPDKSGLPSDRFSAERTGGSVSTLTIQRTQQEDSAVYLCASSPSWGAGTEAFFGQGTRLTVV.

The V and J genes are TRBV7-9 and TRBJ2-3; 9 positions match TRBD2. CDR1 and CDR2 from the germline V gene are SEHNR and FQNEAQ (reference sequence). CDR3 length: 15 amino acids. Germline trimming cut 3 bases from V and 4 bases from J; bases unmatched to any gene: 5. CDR3 amino acids: CASSFVRGGPDTQYF. In DNA form, the CDR3 reads TGTGCCAGCAGCTTCGTGCGGGGGGGCCCAGATACGCAGTATTTT.

This clonotype occurred once. The chain carries TRBV4-3 and TRBJ2-5; 7 positions match TRBD2. This CDR3 comprises 16 residues. The germline CDR1 and CDR2 sequences are LGHNA and YSLEER. With 2 bases clipped from V and 5 bases from J, the junction kept 11 bases outside the gene matches. The CDR3 DNA is TGCGCCAGCAGCCAAAATTCCGCGGGGGTACGGGAGACCCAGTACTTC. Protein sequence: CASSQNSAGVRETQYF.

Details on this clonotype: Being one base from a much bigger clone, this may be a read error. V and J are TRBV12-3 or TRBV12-4 and TRBJ1-2; D might be TRBD1 (5 bases). This CDR3 spans 12 amino acids. Written as DNA, the CDR3 is TGTGCCGGCAGTACGGGGCTTTATGGCTACACCTTC. Translated, it gives CAGSTGLYGYTF.

This chain connects TRBV20-1 to TRBJ1-2; D unclear. CDR1 and CDR2 (germline): DFQATT, SNEGSKA (reference sequence). This CDR3 contains 11 residues. V was pared by 4 bases and J by 1 base, with 4 bases between. The CDR3 region is CSAKVNYGYTF. Written as DNA, the CDR3 is TGCAGTGCTAAGGTTAACTATGGCTACACCTTC.